These 20 T cell receptor beta chains originate from one sample sequenced in a study of CD8 T cells in ankylosing spondylitis. General observations from the study: Typical of ankylosing spondylitis blood, it appeared, was a TCR beta motif of eight highly homologous variants.

These receptors' targets are unknown. TCRdb itself ran the 5' RACE reads through MiXCR, one entry per CDR3 protein. The repertoire includes some 700,000 distinct CDR3 sequences, around a fifth of them detected once, and around 19% sits in the top ten. Material for sequencing was blood, either unsorted or a sorted T cell fraction (not recorded which). The receptor source for this set is a male donor with ankylosing spondylitis.

This sequence joins TRBV2 and TRBJ1-5, with a tentative D call TRBD1 (5 bases). The CDR3 runs 15 residues. Germline V gene sequence: CDR1 SNHLY, CDR2 FYNNEI. V was cut by 1 base and J by 2 bases, with 9 bases left in between. The DNA for the CDR3 is TGTGCCAGCAGTGAAGAGAGGGGTGGCAATCAGCCCCAGCATTTT. It codes for CASSEERGGNQPQHF.

This clonotype was seen only once. V usage is TRBV6-2 or TRBV6-3 and J usage is TRBJ1-1; D gene uncertain. Trimming pared 2 bases from V and 3 bases from J, leaving 13 bases between. Germline assignment: CDR1 MNHEY and CDR2 SVGEGT. CDR3 length: 15 amino acids. CDR3 bases: TGTGCCAGCAGTTACCTACAGAGTTTCTACACTGAAGCTTTCTTT. Translating gives CASSYLQSFYTEAFF.

This clonotype has only a few counts. The chain links TRBV7-2 to TRBJ1-1; D is ambiguous. The V end lost 3 bases, the J end lost 4 bases, and 9 bases lay between the germline ends. This CDR3 comprises 13 residues. The germline CDR1 and CDR2 sequences are SGHTA and FQGNSA. CDR3 in DNA: TGTGCCAGCAGCTTCGACGCTACCACTGAAGCTTTCTTT. Protein: CASSFDATTEAFF.

The V and J genes are TRBV7-9 and TRBJ2-7, with TRBD2 matching 10 bases. The CDR3 runs 16 residues. The germline CDR1 and CDR2 sequences are SEHNR and FQNEAQ (reference sequence). The V gene end was trimmed by 1 base and the J gene end by 0 bases; junction bases not matched to a gene: 3. This CDR3 reads CASSLGSGRTSYEQYF. CDR3 in DNA: TGTGCCAGCAGCTTAGGTAGCGGGAGGACCTCCTACGAGCAGTACTTC.

The chain has TRBV15 and TRBJ2-1, with a weak D call TRBD1 (6 bases). CDR3 length: 15 residues. The germline V gene has CDR1 LNHNV and CDR2 YYDKDF (reference sequence). Trimming removed 4 bases at V and 1 base at J, with 11 bases between. CDR3 in DNA: TGTGCCACCAGCACCGCTCAGGGGTCCTACAATGAGCAGTTCTTC. As protein: CATSTAQGSYNEQFF.

V and J are TRBV9 and TRBJ1-3; weak D call: TRBD1 (5 bases). V was trimmed by 0 bases and J by 4 bases, leaving 14 bases between them. Per germline, CDR1 SGDLS and CDR2 YYNGEE. This CDR3 region has 16 residues. CDR3 residues: CASSVVPQGDGNTIYF. CDR3 DNA: TGTGCCAGCAGCGTAGTCCCCCAGGGTGACGGAAACACCATATATTTT.

The chain is built from TRBV3-1 and TRBJ2-6; TRBD1 matches 9 bases. V gave up 1 base and J gave up 0 bases; unmatched junction bases: 10. Germline V gene lookup returns CDR1 LGHDT and CDR2 YNNKEL (reference sequence). The CDR3 runs to 20 residues. The CDR3 nucleotides are TGTGCCAGCAGCCAAGGAGGACCATGGGACAGGGACTCTGGGGCCAACGTCCTGACTTTC. It specifies CASSQGGPWDRDSGANVLTF.

This clonotype has more than one count but fewer than ten. The rearrangement joins TRBV3-1 to TRBJ2-7; TRBD1 or TRBD2 may be the D gene (5 bases each). The V end was cut by 4 bases, the J end by 7 bases, with 11 bases between. This CDR3 region has 12 residues. Looked up from germline, CDR1 is LGHDT and CDR2 is YNNKEL (reference sequence). The CDR3 DNA reads as TGTGCCAGCAGCCGGGGCACGGGGGAGCAGTACTTC. Protein product: CASSRGTGEQYF.

This chain uses TRBV9 with TRBJ1-3; 7 bases align to TRBD1. CDR1 is SGDLS, CDR2 YYNGEE, per germline. V trimming: 4 bases; J trimming: 8 bases; junction bases outside the gene matches: 12. The CDR3 runs to 15 residues. The CDR3 region has the DNA TGTGCCAGCAGCATTGGGACAGACTACGCGTACACCATATATTTT. As protein: CASSIGTDYAYTIYF.

In its sample, this clonotype was seen a few times. The V gene is TRBV29-1, the J gene TRBJ2-1; 7 bases match TRBD2. The V gene's germline CDR1 is SQVTM and CDR2 ANQGSEA. V shed 6 bases, J shed 8 bases, and the junction held 1 base outside the gene matches. The CDR3 is made up of 10 amino acids. CDR3 DNA: TGCAGCGTAGGACTAGATGAGCAGTTCTTC. This sequence encodes CSVGLDEQFF.

J is TRBJ1-3 and V is TRBV18; D unclear. Germline V gives CDR1 KGHSH, CDR2 LQKENI. V was pared by 8 bases and J by 4 bases, with 12 bases between. The CDR3 loop spans 13 amino acids. The CDR3 DNA is TGTGCCAGCCAAAGGGCAGGCGGAAACACCATATATTTT. As protein: CASQRAGGNTIYF.

The J gene is TRBJ2-5, the V gene TRBV28; 8 bases fit TRBD1. Germline V gene lookup returns CDR1 MDHEN and CDR2 SYDVKM. Losses at the gene ends were 6 bases for V and 5 bases for J; bases not matched to a gene: 5. The CDR3 is made up of 13 amino acids. For the CDR3, the DNA is TGTGCCAGCAGACAGACAGGGGATGAGACCCAGTACTTC. The encoded protein is CASRQTGDETQYF. The entire variable domain, with the rest obtained from reference TRBV28 and TRBJ2-5, is as follows: DVKVTQSSRYLVKRTGEKVFLECVQDMDHENMFWYRQDPGLGLRLIYFSYDVKMKEKGDIPEGYSVSREKKERFSLILESASTNQTSMYLCASRQTGDETQYFGPGTRLLVL.

This clonotype has more than one count but fewer than ten. The rearrangement joins TRBV12-3 or TRBV12-4 to TRBJ2-1; 7 bases fit TRBD2. V was pared by 5 bases and J by 1 base, with 5 bases of the junction left unmatched. CDR3 size: 15 residues. The CDR3 DNA sequence: TGTGCCAGCAGTATCCCGGGACTATCCTACAATGAGCAGTTCTTC. Its protein is CASSIPGLSYNEQFF.

V is TRBV2 and J is TRBJ1-6; no clear D gene. Germline assignment: CDR1 SNHLY and CDR2 FYNNEI. Trimming left V 3 bases short and J 5 bases short, with 14 bases between. The length of the CDR3 is 16 residues. CDR3 protein: CASSEGLSAHNSPLHF. For the CDR3, the DNA is TGTGCCAGCAGTGAGGGTCTATCGGCGCATAATTCACCCCTCCACTTT. Using reference TRBV2 and TRBJ1-6 for the parts outside the CDR3, the full variable domain is EPEVTQTPSHQVTQMGQEVILRCVPISNHLYFYWYRQILGQKVEFLVSFYNNEISEKSEIFDDQFSVERPDGSNFTLKIRSTKLEDSAMYFCASSEGLSAHNSPLHFGNGTRLTVT.

The genes are TRBV11-2 and TRBJ2-6; D is unclear. This CDR3 comprises 18 residues. V was trimmed by 1 base and J by 2 bases, leaving 15 bases between them. Germline CDR1 reads SGHAT; CDR2 reads FQNNGV. The CDR3 nucleotides are TGTGCCAGCAGCTTAGTGGTTAATGGGTTCCCTGGGGCCAACGTCCTGACTTTC. Translation: CASSLVVNGFPGANVLTF.

The rearrangement uses TRBV20-1 and TRBJ2-3; D perhaps matches TRBD2 (5 bases). V was pared by 5 bases and J by 1 base, with 13 bases between. Per the germline V gene, CDR1 is DFQATT and CDR2 is SNEGSKA (reference sequence). CDR3 length: 14 amino acids. CDR3 loop: CSAPRAGGTDTQYF. CDR3 nucleotides: TGCAGTGCTCCTAGGGCCGGGGGCACAGATACGCAGTATTTT.

The chain carries TRBV25-1 and TRBJ2-1; 7 positions agree with TRBD2. Germline values: CDR1 MGHDK, CDR2 SYGVNS. The CDR3 extends over 14 amino acids. The trim removed 6 bases at V and 2 bases at J, leaving 4 bases unmatched. The CDR3, as DNA: TGTGCCAGCAGCAGGCGGGGGACCTACAATGAGCAGTTCTTC. Protein product: CASSRRGTYNEQFF.

The genes are TRBV4-1 and TRBJ2-1; D call uncertain. Trimming removed 0 bases from V and 7 bases from J, with 13 bases in between. This CDR3 comprises 15 residues. The germline CDR1 and CDR2 sequences are MGHRA and YSYEKL. CDR3 residues: CASSQDDSRRNEQFF. DNA for the CDR3: TGCGCCAGCAGCCAAGATGACTCCCGCCGGAATGAGCAGTTCTTC.

The V and J genes are TRBV3-1 and TRBJ2-1, with 7 bases fitting TRBD2. Trimming cost V 2 bases and J 1 base; bases outside gene matches: 2. Germline values: CDR1 LGHDT, CDR2 YNNKEL (reference sequence). The length of the CDR3 is 15 residues. The CDR3 region is CASSQSGTSYNEQFF. CDR3 in DNA: TGTGCCAGCAGCCAAAGCGGGACGTCCTACAATGAGCAGTTCTTC.

There are many counts of this clonotype. The chain joins TRBV20-1 to TRBJ1-1; TRBD1 is a possible D gene (5 bases). The CDR3 totals 13 residues. The germline V gene encodes CDR1 DFQATT and CDR2 SNEGSKA (reference sequence). Between the trimmed V and J ends, which lost 1 base and 5 bases, there was a span of 11 bases. CDR3 loop: CSARGWGETEAFF. The DNA for the CDR3 is TGCAGTGCTAGAGGGTGGGGGGAAACTGAAGCTTTCTTT.